This T cell receptor beta chain came from a study of human T cells and chemical hapten exposure. Time point in this sample: pre-sensitization, week 0. Described treatment: therapeutic diphenylcyclopropenone sensitization with weekly scalp DPC. TCRdb re-called the RACE reads through MiXCR, storing one row per CDR3 protein. The sample includes roughly 100,000 distinct CDR3 sequences, 12% of them seen just once. Study results and caveats: After DPC sensitization, TCRs above 1 in 1000 frequency showed no change.

Concerning this clonotype itself: Its cognate antigen is unknown.

The CDR3 contains 19 residues. The V gene's germline CDR1 is SEHNR and CDR2 FQNEAQ (reference sequence). V trimming: 2 bases; J trimming: 3 bases; junction bases outside the gene matches: 12. Sequencing used whole blood, obtained in connection with sensitization to the hapten diphenylcyclopropenone (DPC). This sequence joins TRBV7-9 and TRBJ2-2; 10 nucleotides match TRBD2. This receptor was obtained from a woman aged 45-65 years with alopecia areata. Some clones in this sample may be carry-over from other donors' samples. The CDR3 DNA reads as TGTGCCAGCAGCTTACTAGCGGGAGCTACGACTACTTACACCGGGGAGCTGTTTTTT. It is translated as CASSLLAGATTTYTGELFF.